A single sample gave rise to the 17 T cell receptor beta chains below, sequenced in a study of T cell changes during pregnancy in multiple sclerosis. The data were produced by immunoSEQ multiplex PCR, yet TCRdb's version contains in-frame clones alone and is incomplete. The sample yields approximately 60,000 clones, around 92% seen once. The sample here was CD4+ T cells from peripheral blood mononuclear cells, taken in the second trimester of pregnancy. These receptors all come from a female donor with multiple sclerosis, enrolled in a pregnancy study.

The CDR3 spells CASSGTLPGQETQYF. For the CDR3, the DNA is TGTGCCAGCAGTGGGACACTACCTGGTCAAGAGACCCAGTACTTC. This chain joins TRBV25-1 and TRBJ2-5; D possibly corresponds to TRBD1 (5 bases). Germline values: CDR1 MGHDK, CDR2 SYGVNS. This CDR3 has 15 residues. V was pared by 4 bases and J by 2 bases, with 14 bases between.

The chain uses TRBV19 and TRBJ2-1; 9 bases match TRBD1. Trimming removed 9 bases from V and 3 bases from J; junction bases left unmatched: 9. Looked up from germline, CDR1 is LNHDA and CDR2 is SQIVND (reference sequence). The CDR3 extends over 15 amino acids. DNA of the CDR3: TGTGCCAGCACCCTCCCGGGACAGGGCTACAATGAGCAGTTCTTC. Its protein product is CASTLPGQGYNEQFF. Full variable domain (rest looked up from reference TRBV19 and TRBJ2-1): DGGITQSPKYLFRKEGQNVTLSCEQNLNHDAMYWYRQDPGQGLRLIYYSQIVNDFQKGDIAEGYSVSREKKESFPLTVTSAQKNPTAFYLCASTLPGQGYNEQFFGPGTRLTVL.

The chain has TRBV14 and TRBJ2-1; 7 bases are shared with TRBD1. CDR1 is SGHDN and CDR2 is FVKESK in the germline V gene. The ends lost 3 bases at V and 0 bases at J; junction bases unmatched: 2. This CDR3 spans 15 amino acids. CDR3 DNA sequence: TGTGCCAGCAGCCATCGACAGGGCTCCTACAATGAGCAGTTCTTC. The encoded protein is CASSHRQGSYNEQFF.

The chain employs TRBV30 and TRBJ1-5; no definite D call. Germline CDR1 and CDR2: GTSNPN and SVGIG (reference sequence). The V and J ends lost 0 bases and 3 bases respectively, with 12 bases between them. CDR3 size: 15 residues. The DNA for the CDR3 is TGTGCCTGGAGTGTAGGTGGGCCCTTCAATCAGCCCCAGCATTTT. It is translated as CAWSVGGPFNQPQHF.

This chain joins TRBV2 and TRBJ2-3; 11 bases agree with TRBD2. Germline CDR1 is SNHLY and CDR2 is FYNNEI. V dropped 2 bases and J dropped 9; count of bases not matched to a gene: 4. The length of the CDR3 is 14 residues. The CDR3 coding sequence is TGTGCCAGCAGTGAAACTAGCGGGAGTATCACGCAGTATTTT. Its protein product is CASSETSGSITQYF.

The chain combines TRBV10-3 with TRBJ1-5; D gene ambiguous. The CDR3 has 19 residues. The germline gives CDR1 ENHRY, CDR2 SYGVKD. Trimming shortened V by 7 bases and J by 1 base, and 26 bases separated the two germline ends. The CDR3 sequence: CAINPSAGIHDKSNQPQHF. The CDR3 DNA reads as TGTGCCATCAATCCCTCTGCCGGGATCCACGATAAAAGCAATCAGCCCCAGCATTTT.

V is TRBV6-1 and J is TRBJ1-2; 8 nucleotides align to TRBD1. CDR1 is MNHNS and CDR2 is SASEGT in the germline V gene. Germline trimming cut 4 bases from V and 3 bases from J; bases unmatched to any gene: 4. The CDR3 has 14 residues. The CDR3 region has the DNA TGTGCCAGCAGTGCTCCAGGGGGCCACTATGGCTACACCTTC. Protein product: CASSAPGGHYGYTF.

The gene calls are TRBV28 and TRBJ2-1; D possibly corresponds to TRBD2 (6 bases). This CDR3 contains 13 residues. V shed 6 bases and J shed 7 bases, with 13 bases lying between them. Per germline, CDR1 MDHEN and CDR2 SYDVKM. CDR3: CASRPPGVNEQFF. In DNA, the CDR3 is TGTGCCAGCAGGCCCCCGGGGGTTAATGAGCAGTTCTTC.

The chain links TRBV7-2 to TRBJ2-3; possibly TRBD1 for D (5 bases). The CDR3 is made up of 12 amino acids. Germline loops: CDR1 SGHTA, CDR2 FQGNSA. Trimming left V 5 bases short and J 3 bases short, with 6 bases between. The CDR3 is CASSPGTDTQYF. CDR3 nucleotides: TGTGCCAGCAGCCCAGGGACAGATACGCAGTATTTT. The whole variable domain, filled in from reference TRBV7-2 and TRBJ2-3, reads GAGVSQSPSNKVTEKGKDVELRCDPISGHTALYWYRQSLGQGLEFLIYFQGNSAPDKSGLPSDRFSAERTGGSVSTLTIQRTQQEDSAVYLCASSPGTDTQYFGPGTRLTVL.

The chain links TRBV27 to TRBJ1-2, with 7 bases matching TRBD1. Germline CDR1 is MNHEY and CDR2 is SMNVEV (reference sequence). The V gene end was trimmed by 4 bases and the J gene end by 7 bases; junction bases not matched to a gene: 18. This CDR3 spans 17 amino acids. The CDR3 nucleotides read TGTGCCAGCAGTTCCACTGGGCTAACAGGGGAGTCGGGTGGCTACACCTTC. It is translated as CASSSTGLTGESGGYTF.

V usage is TRBV5-1 and J usage is TRBJ1-4; D possibly corresponds to TRBD1 (5 bases). CDR3 size: 15 residues. V was clipped by 5 bases and J by 0 bases, with 11 bases between them. CDR1 SGHRS and CDR2 YFSETQ come from the germline V gene. The chain's CDR3 is CASSFQGATNEKLFF. CDR3 coding DNA: TGCGCCAGCAGTTTCCAGGGTGCAACTAATGAAAAACTGTTTTTT.

The chain has TRBV6-1 and TRBJ1-5; maybe TRBD1 (5 bases). V shed 0 bases and J shed 6 bases, with 9 bases lying between them. The CDR3 loop spans 14 amino acids. Per the germline V gene, CDR1 is MNHNS and CDR2 is SASEGT. The CDR3, as DNA: TGTGCCAGCAGTGAAGCGCGGACAACTCAGCCCCAGCATTTT. It yields the protein CASSEARTTQPQHF.

V and J are TRBV7-9 and TRBJ1-5; 8 positions match TRBD1. This CDR3 contains 14 residues. Germline V gives CDR1 SEHNR, CDR2 FQNEAQ (reference sequence). V shed 3 bases and J 5 bases; nucleotides not matched to a gene: 3. As DNA, the CDR3 is TGTGCCAGCAGCTTGACAGGGGAGCATCAGCCCCAGCATTTT. Its translation: CASSLTGEHQPQHF. Full variable domain (outside the CDR3, taken from reference TRBV7-9 and TRBJ1-5): DTGVSQNPRHKITKRGQNVTFRCDPISEHNRLYWYRQTLGQGPEFLTYFQNEAQLEKSRLLSDRFSAERPKGSFSTLEIQRTEQGDSAMYLCASSLTGEHQPQHFGDGTRLSIL.

The rearrangement joins TRBV19 to TRBJ1-2, with a weak D call TRBD1 (6 bases). Trimming removed 6 bases at V and 8 bases at J, with 19 bases between. The CDR3 consists of 14 residues. Germline V gives CDR1 LNHDA, CDR2 SQIVND (reference sequence). CDR3 sequence (DNA): TGTGCCAGTAGCGACGCCATGGGGGGGCTGGGCTACACCTTC. It yields the protein CASSDAMGGLGYTF. The entire variable domain, with the rest obtained from reference TRBV19 and TRBJ1-2, is as follows: DGGITQSPKYLFRKEGQNVTLSCEQNLNHDAMYWYRQDPGQGLRLIYYSQIVNDFQKGDIAEGYSVSREKKESFPLTVTSAQKNPTAFYLCASSDAMGGLGYTFGSGTRLTVV.

The chain couples TRBV9 to TRBJ2-1; 11 bases map to TRBD2. Trimming at V came to 0 bases and at J to 6 bases, leaving 5 bases not matched to a gene. Germline loops: CDR1 SGDLS, CDR2 YYNGEE. This CDR3 region has 16 residues. The CDR3 is CASSVGASGGLNEQFF. The CDR3 bases are TGTGCCAGCAGCGTAGGGGCTAGCGGGGGGCTCAATGAGCAGTTCTTC.

This chain uses TRBV7-9 with TRBJ2-7; possible D gene TRBD1, 7 bases. CDR3 length: 12 residues. V gave up 6 bases and J gave up 5 bases, with 11 bases separating them. Germline V lookup: CDR1 SEHNR, CDR2 FQNEAQ (reference sequence). CDR3 coding DNA: TGTGCCAGCAGTCCAGGGGGGCACGAGCAGTACTTC. Translation gives CASSPGGHEQYF. The full variable domain, completed using reference TRBV7-9 and TRBJ2-7, is DTGVSQNPRHKITKRGQNVTFRCDPISEHNRLYWYRQTLGQGPEFLTYFQNEAQLEKSRLLSDRFSAERPKGSFSTLEIQRTEQGDSAMYLCASSPGGHEQYFGPGTRLTVT.

In this sample, this clone turned up once. The chain couples TRBV6-6 to TRBJ1-5; D may be TRBD1 (5 bases). V gave up 0 bases and J gave up 1 base, with 10 bases separating them. The germline gives CDR1 MNHNY, CDR2 SVGAGI (reference sequence). This CDR3 comprises 16 residues. The CDR3 nucleotides read TGTGCCAGCAGTTACTCCGGGGGGGAAAGCAATCAGCCCCAGCATTTT. Its protein is CASSYSGGESNQPQHF.